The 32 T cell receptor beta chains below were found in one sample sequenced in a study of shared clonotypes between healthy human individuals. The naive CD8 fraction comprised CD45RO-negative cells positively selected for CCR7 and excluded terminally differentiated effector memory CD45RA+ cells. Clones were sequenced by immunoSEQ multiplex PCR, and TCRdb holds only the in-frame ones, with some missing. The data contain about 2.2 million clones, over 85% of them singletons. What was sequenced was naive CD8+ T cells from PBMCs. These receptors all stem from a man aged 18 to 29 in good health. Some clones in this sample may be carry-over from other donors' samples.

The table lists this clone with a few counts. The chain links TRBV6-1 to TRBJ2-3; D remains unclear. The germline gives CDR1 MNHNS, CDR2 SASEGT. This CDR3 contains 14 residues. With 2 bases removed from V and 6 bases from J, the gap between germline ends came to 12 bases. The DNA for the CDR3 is TGTGCCAGCAGTGAAAGGCCAGCAGGTGATACGCAGTATTTT. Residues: CASSERPAGDTQYF.

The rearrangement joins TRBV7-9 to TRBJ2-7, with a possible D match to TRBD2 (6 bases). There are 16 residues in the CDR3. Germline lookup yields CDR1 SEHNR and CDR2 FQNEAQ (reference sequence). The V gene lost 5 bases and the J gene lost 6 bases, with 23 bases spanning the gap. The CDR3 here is CASSPPGEVRRAEQYF. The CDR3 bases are TGTGCCAGCAGCCCCCCGGGAGAGGTACGCCGTGCCGAGCAGTACTTC.

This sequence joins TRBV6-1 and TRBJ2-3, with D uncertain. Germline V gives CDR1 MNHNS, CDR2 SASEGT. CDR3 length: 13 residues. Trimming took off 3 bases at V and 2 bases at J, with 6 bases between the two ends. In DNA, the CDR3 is TGTGCCAGCAGTGACACCTACACAGATACGCAGTATTTT. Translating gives CASSDTYTDTQYF.

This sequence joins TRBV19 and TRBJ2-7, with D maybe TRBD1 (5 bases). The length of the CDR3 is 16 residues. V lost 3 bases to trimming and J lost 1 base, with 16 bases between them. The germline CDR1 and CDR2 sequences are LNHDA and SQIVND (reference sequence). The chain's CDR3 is CASSILPGHSSYEQYF. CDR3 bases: TGTGCCAGTAGTATTCTCCCCGGACATTCGTCCTACGAGCAGTACTTC.

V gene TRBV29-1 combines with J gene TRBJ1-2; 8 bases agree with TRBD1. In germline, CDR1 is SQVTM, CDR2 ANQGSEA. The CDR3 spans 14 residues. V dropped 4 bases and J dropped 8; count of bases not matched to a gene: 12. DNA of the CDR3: TGCAGCGTTGGCGGCGGGCAGGGGGCAGAGGGCTACACCTTC. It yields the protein CSVGGGQGAEGYTF.

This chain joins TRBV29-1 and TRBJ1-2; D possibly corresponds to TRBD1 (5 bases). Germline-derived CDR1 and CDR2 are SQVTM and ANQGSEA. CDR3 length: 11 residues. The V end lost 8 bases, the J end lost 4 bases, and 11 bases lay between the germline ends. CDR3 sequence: CSSLGVYGYTF. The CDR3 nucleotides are TGCAGCTCTTTAGGGGTCTATGGCTACACCTTC.

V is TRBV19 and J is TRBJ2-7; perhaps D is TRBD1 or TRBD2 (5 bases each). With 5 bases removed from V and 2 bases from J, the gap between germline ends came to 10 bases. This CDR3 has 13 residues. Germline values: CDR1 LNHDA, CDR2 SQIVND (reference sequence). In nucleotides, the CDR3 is TGTGCCAGTAGTCCCGGGGCTGCCTACGAGCAGTACTTC. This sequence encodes CASSPGAAYEQYF.

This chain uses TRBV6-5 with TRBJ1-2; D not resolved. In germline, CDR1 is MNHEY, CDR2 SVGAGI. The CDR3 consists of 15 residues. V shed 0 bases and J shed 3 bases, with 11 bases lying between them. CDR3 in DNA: TGTGCCAGCAGTTACTCGATAGGGCGGTACTATGGCTACACCTTC. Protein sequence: CASSYSIGRYYGYTF.

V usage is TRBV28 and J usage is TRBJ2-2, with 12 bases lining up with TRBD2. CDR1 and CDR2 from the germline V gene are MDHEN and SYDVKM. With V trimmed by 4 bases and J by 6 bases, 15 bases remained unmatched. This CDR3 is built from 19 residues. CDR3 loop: CASSSPSGRAPGHPGELFF. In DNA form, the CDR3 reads TGTGCCAGCAGTTCCCCTAGCGGGAGGGCCCCCGGACACCCCGGGGAGCTGTTTTTT.

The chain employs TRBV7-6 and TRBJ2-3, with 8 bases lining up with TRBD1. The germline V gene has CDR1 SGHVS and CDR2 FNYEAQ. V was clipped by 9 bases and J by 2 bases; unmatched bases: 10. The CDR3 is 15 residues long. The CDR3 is CASSQDRELTDTQYF. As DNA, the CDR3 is TGTGCCAGTAGTCAGGACAGGGAACTCACAGATACGCAGTATTTT.

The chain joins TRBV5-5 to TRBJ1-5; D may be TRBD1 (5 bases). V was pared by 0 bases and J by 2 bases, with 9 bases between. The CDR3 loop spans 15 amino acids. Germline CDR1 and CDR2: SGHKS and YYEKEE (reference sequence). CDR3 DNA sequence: TGTGCCAGCAGCTTGGAGGGGAATGGCAATCAGCCCCAGCATTTT. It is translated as CASSLEGNGNQPQHF.

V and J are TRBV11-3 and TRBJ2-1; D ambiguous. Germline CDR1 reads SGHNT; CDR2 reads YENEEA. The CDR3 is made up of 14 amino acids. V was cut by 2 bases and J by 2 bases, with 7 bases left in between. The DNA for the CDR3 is TGTGCCAGCAGCTTAAAGGCTACCTACAATGAGCAGTTCTTC. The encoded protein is CASSLKATYNEQFF.

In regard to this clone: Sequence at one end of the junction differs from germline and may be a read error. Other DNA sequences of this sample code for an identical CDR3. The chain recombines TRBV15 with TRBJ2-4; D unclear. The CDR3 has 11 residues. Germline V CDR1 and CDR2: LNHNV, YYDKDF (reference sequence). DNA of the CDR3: TGTGCCACCAGCAGAGTGGGCCAAATCAGATTC. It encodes CATSRVGQIRF. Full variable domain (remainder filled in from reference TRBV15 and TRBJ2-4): DAMVIQNPRYQVTQFGKPVTLSCSQTLNHNVMYWYQQKSSQAPKLLFHYYDKDFNNEADTPDNFQSRRPNTSFCFLDIRSPGLGDTAMYLCATSRVGQIRFGAGTRLSVL.

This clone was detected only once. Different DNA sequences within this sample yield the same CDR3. This CDR3 reads CASSSGRYNEQFF. The CDR3 coding sequence is TGTGCCAGTTCCAGCGGTCGCTACAATGAGCAGTTCTTC. The gene calls are TRBV19 and TRBJ2-1; weak D call: TRBD2 (5 bases). From germline, CDR1 is LNHDA and CDR2 SQIVND (reference sequence). This CDR3 spans 13 amino acids. Trimming removed 8 bases from V and 3 bases from J, with 11 bases in between. The whole variable domain, filled in from reference TRBV19 and TRBJ2-1, reads DGGITQSPKYLFRKEGQNVTLSCEQNLNHDAMYWYRQDPGQGLRLIYYSQIVNDFQKGDIAEGYSVSREKKESFPLTVTSAQKNPTAFYLCASSSGRYNEQFFGPGTRLTVL.

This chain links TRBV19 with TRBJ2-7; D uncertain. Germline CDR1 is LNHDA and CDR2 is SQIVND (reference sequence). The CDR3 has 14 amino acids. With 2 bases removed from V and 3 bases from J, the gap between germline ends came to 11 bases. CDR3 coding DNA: TGTGCCAGTAGTATAAGGGTGGTAAGCTACGAGCAGTACTTC. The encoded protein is CASSIRVVSYEQYF.

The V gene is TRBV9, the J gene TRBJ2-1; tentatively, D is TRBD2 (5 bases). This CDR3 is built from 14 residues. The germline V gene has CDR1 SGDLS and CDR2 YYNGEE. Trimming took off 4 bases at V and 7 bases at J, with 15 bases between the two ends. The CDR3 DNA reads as TGTGCCAGCAGCCCACTAGGTTCGGGAAATGAGCAGTTCTTC. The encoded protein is CASSPLGSGNEQFF.

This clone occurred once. The CDR3 region has the DNA TGTGCCACCAGCGGAACCCCCTACGAGCAGTACTTC. Its protein is CATSGTPYEQYF. This rearrangement joins TRBV15 to TRBJ2-7; D is unclear. Trimming stripped 5 bases from V and 2 bases from J, with 7 bases between. CDR3 length equals 12 residues. Per the germline V gene, CDR1 is LNHNV and CDR2 is YYDKDF (reference sequence).

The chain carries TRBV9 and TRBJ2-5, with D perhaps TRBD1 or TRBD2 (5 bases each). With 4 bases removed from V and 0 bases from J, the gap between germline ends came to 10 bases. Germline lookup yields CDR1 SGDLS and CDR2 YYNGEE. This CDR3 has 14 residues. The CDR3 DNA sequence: TGTGCCAGCAGCCCGGGGCGGAACCAAGAGACCCAGTACTTC. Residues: CASSPGRNQETQYF.

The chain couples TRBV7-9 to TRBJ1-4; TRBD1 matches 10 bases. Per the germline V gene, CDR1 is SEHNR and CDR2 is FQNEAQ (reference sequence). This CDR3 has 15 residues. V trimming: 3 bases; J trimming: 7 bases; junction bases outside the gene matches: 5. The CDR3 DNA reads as TGTGCCAGCAGCTTGGGACAGGGGAACTTTGAAAAACTGTTTTTT. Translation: CASSLGQGNFEKLFF.

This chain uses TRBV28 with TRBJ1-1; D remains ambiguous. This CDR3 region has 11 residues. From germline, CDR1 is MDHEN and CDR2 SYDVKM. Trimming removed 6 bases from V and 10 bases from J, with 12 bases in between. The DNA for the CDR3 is TGTGCCAGCAGCTCCCCCCCGGGAGCTTTCTTT. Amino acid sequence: CASSSPPGAFF.

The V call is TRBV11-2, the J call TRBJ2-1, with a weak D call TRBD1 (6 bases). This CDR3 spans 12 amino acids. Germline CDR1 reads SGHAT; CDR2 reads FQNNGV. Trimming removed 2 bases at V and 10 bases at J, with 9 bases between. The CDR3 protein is CASSLRGTEQFF. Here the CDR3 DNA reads TGTGCCAGCAGCTTAAGGGGGACCGAGCAGTTCTTC.

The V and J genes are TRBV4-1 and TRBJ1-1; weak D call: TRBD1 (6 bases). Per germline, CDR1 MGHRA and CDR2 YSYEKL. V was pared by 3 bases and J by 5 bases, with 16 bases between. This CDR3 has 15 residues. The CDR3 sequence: CASSHEGGIWTEAFF. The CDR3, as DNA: TGCGCCAGCAGCCATGAGGGGGGTATATGGACTGAAGCTTTCTTT.

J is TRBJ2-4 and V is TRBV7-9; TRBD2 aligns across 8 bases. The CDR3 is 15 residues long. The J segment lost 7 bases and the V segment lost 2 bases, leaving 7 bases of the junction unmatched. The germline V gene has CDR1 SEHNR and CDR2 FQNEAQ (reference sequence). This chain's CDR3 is CASSLSGGRRNIQYF. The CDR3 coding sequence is TGTGCCAGCAGCTTATCTGGCGGGAGGCGCAACATTCAGTACTTC.

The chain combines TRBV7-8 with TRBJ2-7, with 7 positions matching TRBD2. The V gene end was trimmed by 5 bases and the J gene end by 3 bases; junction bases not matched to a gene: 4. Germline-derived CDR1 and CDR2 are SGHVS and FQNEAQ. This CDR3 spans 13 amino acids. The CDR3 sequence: CASSNSGRYEQYF. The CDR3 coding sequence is TGTGCCAGCAGCAATAGCGGGCGCTACGAGCAGTACTTC.

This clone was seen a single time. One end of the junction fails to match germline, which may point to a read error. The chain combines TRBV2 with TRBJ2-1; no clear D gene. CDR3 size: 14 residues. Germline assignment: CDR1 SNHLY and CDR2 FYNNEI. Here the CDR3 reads CASREGLLYNEQFF. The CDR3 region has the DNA TGTGCCAGCAGGGAAGGGTTGCTCTACAATGAGCAGTTCTTC.

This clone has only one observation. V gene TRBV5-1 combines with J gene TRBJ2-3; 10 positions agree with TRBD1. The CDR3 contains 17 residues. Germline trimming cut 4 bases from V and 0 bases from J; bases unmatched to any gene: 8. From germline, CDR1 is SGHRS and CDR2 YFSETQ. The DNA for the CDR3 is TGCGCCAGCAGCGATGGGGGACAGGGGTCTAGCACAGATACGCAGTATTTT. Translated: CASSDGGQGSSTDTQYF.

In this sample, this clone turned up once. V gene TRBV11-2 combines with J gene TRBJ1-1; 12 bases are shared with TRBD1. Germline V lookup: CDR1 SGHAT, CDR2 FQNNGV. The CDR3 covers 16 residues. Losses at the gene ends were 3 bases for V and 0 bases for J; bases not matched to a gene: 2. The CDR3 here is CASSFGTGGMNTEAFF. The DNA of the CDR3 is TGTGCCAGCAGCTTTGGGACAGGGGGCATGAACACTGAAGCTTTCTTT.

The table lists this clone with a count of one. The CDR3 reads CASSLPIGTDPFYGYTF. The CDR3 nucleotides are TGTGCCAGCAGTTTGCCAATCGGGACAGACCCTTTTTATGGCTACACCTTC. The chain recombines TRBV28 with TRBJ1-2, with 7 bases identical to TRBD1. This CDR3 has 17 amino acids. Germline CDR1 MDHEN, CDR2 SYDVKM. The V and J ends lost 3 bases and 5 bases, in that order; junction bases with no gene match: 15.

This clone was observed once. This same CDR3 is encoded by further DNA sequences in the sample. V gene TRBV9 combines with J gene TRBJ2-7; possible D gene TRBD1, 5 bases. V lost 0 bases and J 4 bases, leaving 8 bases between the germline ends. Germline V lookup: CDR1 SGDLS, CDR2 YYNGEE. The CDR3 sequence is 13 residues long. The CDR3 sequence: CASSVATGYEQYF. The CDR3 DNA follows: TGTGCCAGCAGCGTAGCTACAGGTTACGAGCAGTACTTC.

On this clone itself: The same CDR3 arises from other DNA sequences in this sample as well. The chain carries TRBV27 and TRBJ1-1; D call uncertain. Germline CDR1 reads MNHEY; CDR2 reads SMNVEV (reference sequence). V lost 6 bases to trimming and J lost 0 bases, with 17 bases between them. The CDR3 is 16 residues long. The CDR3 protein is CASSLGPGSMNTEAFF. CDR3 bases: TGTGCCAGCAGCTTAGGACCGGGATCCATGAACACTGAAGCTTTCTTT.

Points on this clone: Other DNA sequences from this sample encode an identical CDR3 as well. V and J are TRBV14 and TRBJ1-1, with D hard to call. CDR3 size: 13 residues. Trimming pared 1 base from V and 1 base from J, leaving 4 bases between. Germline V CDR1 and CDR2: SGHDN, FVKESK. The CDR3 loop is CASSQGRNTEAFF. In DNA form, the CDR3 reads TGTGCCAGCAGCCAAGGAAGGAACACTGAAGCTTTCTTT.

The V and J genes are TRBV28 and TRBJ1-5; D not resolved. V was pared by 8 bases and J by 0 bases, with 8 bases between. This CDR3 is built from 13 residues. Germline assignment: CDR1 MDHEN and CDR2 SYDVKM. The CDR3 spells CASGPFSNQPQHF. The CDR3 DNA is TGTGCCAGCGGACCGTTTAGCAATCAGCCCCAGCATTTT.